This T cell receptor beta chain was found in a study of cytomegalovirus exposure and HLA in healthy donors. Looking at the study overall: The same platform used for the 650 to 700 first-cohort repertoires was also used for the 120 or so validation repertoires, as a later analysis reported. Study observations and caveats: 164 TCR beta chains were listed as cytomegalovirus-associated. Within the 120 or so validation repertoires, first-cohort TCR clusters tended to co-occur, according to a later analysis.

This clone has more than one count but fewer than ten. Its specificity is not known. This CDR3 region has 15 residues. CDR1 and CDR2 (germline): SGHAT, FQNNGV. V shed 5 bases and J shed 5 bases, with 18 bases lying between them. The method was immunoSEQ multiplex PCR; TCRdb's version includes in-frame clones alone and lacks a portion of them. The sample includes about 54,000 clones, about nine tenths of them seen just once. The sequence derives from a woman younger than 35 in good health and CMV-seropositive. The J gene is TRBJ1-1, the V gene TRBV11-2, with D perhaps matching TRBD1 (5 bases). The specimen was PBMCs. The CDR3 spells CASSAGGNLRTEAFF. The CDR3 DNA is TGTGCCAGCAGCGCCGGGGGGAACCTGAGGACTGAAGCTTTCTTT.